The entry below gives a single TCR beta chain sequence along with its context. This CDR3 is 15 amino acids long. Germline CDR1 and CDR2: SGHRS and YFSETQ. V lost 4 bases and J 0 bases, leaving 13 bases between the germline ends. Original analysis: Counts of nucleated cells, estimated from reference gene primer amplification, were obtained. Repertoires were generated with immunoSEQ multiplex PCR, while TCRdb's copy carries only in-frame clones and drops some. V, J and clone size reflect that table, while D and trimming were determined from the DNA. The repertoire has about 180,000 clones, around 85% of them found once; the top ten carry around 6.9%. The sample originates from a study of blood T cell repertoires in COVID-19. Study-wide background: The United States, Italy and Spain supplied acute and convalescent COVID-19 samples.

The sequence derives from a man older than 75 with COVID-19, enrolled during active disease. The V call is TRBV5-1, the J call TRBJ2-5; possibly TRBD2 for D (6 bases). The sequenced material came from peripheral blood. In DNA form, the CDR3 reads TGCGCCAGCAGCACAAACCCGGGGGACCAAGAGACCCAGTACTTC. It specifies CASSTNPGDQETQYF.